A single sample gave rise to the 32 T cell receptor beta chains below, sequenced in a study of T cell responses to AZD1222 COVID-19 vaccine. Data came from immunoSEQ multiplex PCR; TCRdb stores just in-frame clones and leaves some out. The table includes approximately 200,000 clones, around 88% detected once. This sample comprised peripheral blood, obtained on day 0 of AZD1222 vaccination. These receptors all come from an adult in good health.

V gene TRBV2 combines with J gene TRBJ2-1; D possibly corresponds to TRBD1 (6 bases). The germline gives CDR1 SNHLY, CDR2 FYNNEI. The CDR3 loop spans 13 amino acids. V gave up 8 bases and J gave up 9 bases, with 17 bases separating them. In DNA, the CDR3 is TGTGCCAGCTTCATAGGAAGGGGGACTGAGCAGTTCTTC. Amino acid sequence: CASFIGRGTEQFF.

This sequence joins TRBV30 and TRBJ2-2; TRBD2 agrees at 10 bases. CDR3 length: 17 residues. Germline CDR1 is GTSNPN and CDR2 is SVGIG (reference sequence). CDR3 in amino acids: CALSGQRGGFLAGELFF. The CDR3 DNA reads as TGTGCACTCTCCGGCCAGCGGGGGGGCTTCCTTGCCGGGGAGCTGTTTTTT.

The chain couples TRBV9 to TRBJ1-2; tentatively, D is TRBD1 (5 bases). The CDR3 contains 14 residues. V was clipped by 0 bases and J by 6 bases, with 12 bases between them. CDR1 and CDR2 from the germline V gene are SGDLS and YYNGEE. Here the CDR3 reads CASSVGGALDGYTF. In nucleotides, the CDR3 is TGTGCCAGCAGCGTAGGAGGGGCCCTTGATGGCTACACCTTC.

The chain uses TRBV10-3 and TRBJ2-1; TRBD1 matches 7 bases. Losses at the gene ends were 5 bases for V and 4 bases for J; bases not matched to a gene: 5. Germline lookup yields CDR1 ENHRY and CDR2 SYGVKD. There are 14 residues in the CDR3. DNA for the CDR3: TGTGCCATCAGTCCCGGGACAGAATACAATGAGCAGTTCTTC. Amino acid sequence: CAISPGTEYNEQFF.

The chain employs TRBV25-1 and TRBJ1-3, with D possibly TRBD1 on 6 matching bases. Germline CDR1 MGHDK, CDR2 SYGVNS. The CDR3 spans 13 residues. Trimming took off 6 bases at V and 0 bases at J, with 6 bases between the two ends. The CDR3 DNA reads TGTGCCAGCAGCAGGGGCTCTGGAAACACCATATATTTT. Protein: CASSRGSGNTIYF.

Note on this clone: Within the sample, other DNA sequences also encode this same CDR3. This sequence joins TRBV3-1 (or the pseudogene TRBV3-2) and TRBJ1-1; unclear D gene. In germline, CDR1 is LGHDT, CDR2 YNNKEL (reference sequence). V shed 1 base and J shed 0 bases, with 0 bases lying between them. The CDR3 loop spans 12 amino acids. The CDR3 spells CASSQVNTEAFF. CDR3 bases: TGTGCCAGCAGCCAAGTGAACACTGAAGCTTTCTTT.

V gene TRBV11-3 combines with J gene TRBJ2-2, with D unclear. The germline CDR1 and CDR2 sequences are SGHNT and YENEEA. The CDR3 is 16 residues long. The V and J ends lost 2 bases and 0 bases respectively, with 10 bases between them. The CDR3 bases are TGTGCCAGCAGCTTATCAGTTTCCGCGAACACCGGGGAGCTGTTTTTT. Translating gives CASSLSVSANTGELFF.

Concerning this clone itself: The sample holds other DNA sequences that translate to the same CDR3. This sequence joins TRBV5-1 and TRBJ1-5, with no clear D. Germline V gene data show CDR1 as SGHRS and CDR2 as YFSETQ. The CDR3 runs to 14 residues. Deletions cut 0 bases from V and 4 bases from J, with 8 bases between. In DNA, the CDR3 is TGCGCCAGCAGCTTGGAGGGAGGGAATCAGCCCCAGCATTTT. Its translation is CASSLEGGNQPQHF.

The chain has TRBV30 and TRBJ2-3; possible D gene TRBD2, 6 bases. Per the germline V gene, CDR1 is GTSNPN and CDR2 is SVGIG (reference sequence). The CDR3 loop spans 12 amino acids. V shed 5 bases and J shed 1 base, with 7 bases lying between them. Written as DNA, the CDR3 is TGTGCCTGGGGAGGGGGCACAGATACGCAGTATTTT. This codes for CAWGGGTDTQYF.

This CDR3 is CATSRPSGGLNEQFF. Here the CDR3 DNA reads TGTGCCACCAGCAGGCCTAGCGGGGGGCTCAATGAGCAGTTCTTC. The chain recombines TRBV15 with TRBJ2-1; TRBD2 agrees at 11 bases. V lost 3 bases and J lost 6; bases outside the gene matches: 4. The CDR3 totals 15 residues. Germline V gene lookup returns CDR1 LNHNV and CDR2 YYDKDF (reference sequence).

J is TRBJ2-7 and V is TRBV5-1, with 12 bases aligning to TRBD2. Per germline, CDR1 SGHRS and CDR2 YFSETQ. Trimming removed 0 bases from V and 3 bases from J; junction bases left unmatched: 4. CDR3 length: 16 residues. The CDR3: CASSLVASGGVYEQYF. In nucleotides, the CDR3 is TGCGCCAGCAGCTTGGTGGCTAGCGGGGGGGTCTACGAGCAGTACTTC.

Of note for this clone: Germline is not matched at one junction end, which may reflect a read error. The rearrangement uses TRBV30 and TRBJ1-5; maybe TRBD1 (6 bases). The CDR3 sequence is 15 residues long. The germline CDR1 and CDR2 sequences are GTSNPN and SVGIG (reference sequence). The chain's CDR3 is CAWGRGGYSDQPQHF. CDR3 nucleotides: TGTGCCTGGGGCAGGGGAGGTTATAGCGATCAGCCCCAGCATTTT.

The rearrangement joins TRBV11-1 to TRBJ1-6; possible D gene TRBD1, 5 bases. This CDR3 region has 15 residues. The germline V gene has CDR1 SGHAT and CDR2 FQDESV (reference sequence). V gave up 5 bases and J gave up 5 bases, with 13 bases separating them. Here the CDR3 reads CASSRTWSNNSPLHF. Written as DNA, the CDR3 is TGTGCCAGCAGCCGGACATGGTCCAATAATTCACCCCTCCACTTT.

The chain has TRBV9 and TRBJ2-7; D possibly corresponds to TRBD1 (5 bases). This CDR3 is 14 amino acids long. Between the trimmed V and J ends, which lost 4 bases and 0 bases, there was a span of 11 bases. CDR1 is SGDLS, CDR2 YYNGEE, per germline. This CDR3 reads CASSPQGHSYEQYF. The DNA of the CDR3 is TGTGCCAGCAGCCCCCAGGGCCACTCCTACGAGCAGTACTTC.

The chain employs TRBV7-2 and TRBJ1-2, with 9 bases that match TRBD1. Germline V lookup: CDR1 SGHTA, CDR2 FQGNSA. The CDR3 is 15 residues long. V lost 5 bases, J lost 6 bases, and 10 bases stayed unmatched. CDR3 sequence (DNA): TGTGCCAGCAGCCTACAGGGGGCGCGGGGTGATGGCTACACCTTC. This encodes CASSLQGARGDGYTF.

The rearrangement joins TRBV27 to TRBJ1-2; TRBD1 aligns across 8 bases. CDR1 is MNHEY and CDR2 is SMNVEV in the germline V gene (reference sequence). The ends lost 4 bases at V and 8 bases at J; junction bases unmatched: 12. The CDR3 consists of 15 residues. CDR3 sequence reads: CASSSDRDFYDGYTF. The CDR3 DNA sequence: TGTGCCAGCAGTTCGGACAGGGATTTTTACGACGGCTACACCTTC.

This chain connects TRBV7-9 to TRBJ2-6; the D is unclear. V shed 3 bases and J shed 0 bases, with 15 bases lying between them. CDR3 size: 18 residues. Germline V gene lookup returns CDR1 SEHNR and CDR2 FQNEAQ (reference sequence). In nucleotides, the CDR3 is TGTGCCAGCAGCTTTTTAGCAGGCATCCCCTCTGGGGCCAACGTCCTGACTTTC. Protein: CASSFLAGIPSGANVLTF.

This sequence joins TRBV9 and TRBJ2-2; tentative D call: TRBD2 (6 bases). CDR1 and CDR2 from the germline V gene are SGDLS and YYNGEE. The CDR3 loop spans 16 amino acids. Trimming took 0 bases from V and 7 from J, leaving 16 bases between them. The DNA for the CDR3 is TGTGCCAGCAGCGTAGTGCCCGGGGGAGTCGGCGGGGAGCTGTTTTTT. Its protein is CASSVVPGGVGGELFF.

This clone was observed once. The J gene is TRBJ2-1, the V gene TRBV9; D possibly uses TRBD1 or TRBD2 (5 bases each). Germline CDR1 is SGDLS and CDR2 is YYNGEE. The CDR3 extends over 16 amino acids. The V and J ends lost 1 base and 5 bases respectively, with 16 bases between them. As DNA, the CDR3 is TGTGCCAGCAGCGTAAAATTGGGGACCACACACAATGAGCAGTTCTTC. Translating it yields CASSVKLGTTHNEQFF.

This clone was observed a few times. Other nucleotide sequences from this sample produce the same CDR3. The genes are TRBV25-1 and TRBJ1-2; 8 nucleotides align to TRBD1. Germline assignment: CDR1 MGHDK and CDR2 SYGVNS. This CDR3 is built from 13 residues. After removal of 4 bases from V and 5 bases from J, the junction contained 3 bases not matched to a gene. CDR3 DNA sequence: TGTGCCAGCAGTGCGGGACAGGTATATGGCTACACCTTC. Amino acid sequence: CASSAGQVYGYTF.

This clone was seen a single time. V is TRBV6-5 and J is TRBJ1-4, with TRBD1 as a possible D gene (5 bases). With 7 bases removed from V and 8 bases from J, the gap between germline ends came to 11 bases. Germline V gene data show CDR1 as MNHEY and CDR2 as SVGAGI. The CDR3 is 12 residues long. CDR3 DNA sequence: TGTGCCAGCAATGGGGACGGGGAAAAACTGTTTTTT. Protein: CASNGDGEKLFF.

This CDR3 reads CASSEDRGGQPQHF. The CDR3 DNA sequence: TGTGCCAGCAGTGAAGACAGGGGTGGCCAGCCCCAGCATTTT. The chain recombines TRBV2 with TRBJ1-5; TRBD1 matches 7 bases. The germline V gene has CDR1 SNHLY and CDR2 FYNNEI. V shed 1 base, J shed 7 bases, and the junction held 4 bases outside the gene matches. CDR3 size: 14 residues.

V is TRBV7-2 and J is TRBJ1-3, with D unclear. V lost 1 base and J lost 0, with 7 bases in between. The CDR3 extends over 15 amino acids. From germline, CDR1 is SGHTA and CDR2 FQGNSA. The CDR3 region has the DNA TGTGCCAGCAGCTTAGGGATCGGCTCTGGAAACACCATATATTTT. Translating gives CASSLGIGSGNTIYF.

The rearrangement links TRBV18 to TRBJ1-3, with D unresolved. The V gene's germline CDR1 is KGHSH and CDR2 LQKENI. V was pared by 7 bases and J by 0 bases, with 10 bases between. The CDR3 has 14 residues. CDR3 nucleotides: TGTGCCAGCTACACGAGGAGCTCTGGAAACACCATATATTTT. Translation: CASYTRSSGNTIYF.

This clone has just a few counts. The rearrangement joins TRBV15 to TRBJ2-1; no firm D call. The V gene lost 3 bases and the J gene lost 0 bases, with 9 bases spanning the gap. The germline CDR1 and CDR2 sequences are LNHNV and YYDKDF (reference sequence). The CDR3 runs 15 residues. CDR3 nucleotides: TGTGCCACCAGCAGGGTGGGATACTCCTACAATGAGCAGTTCTTC. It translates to CATSRVGYSYNEQFF.

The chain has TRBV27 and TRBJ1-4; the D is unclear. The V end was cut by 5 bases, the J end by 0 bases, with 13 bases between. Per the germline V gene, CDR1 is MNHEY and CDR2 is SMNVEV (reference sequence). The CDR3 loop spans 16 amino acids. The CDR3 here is CASSAPGDPTNEKLFF. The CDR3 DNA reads TGTGCCAGCAGTGCTCCCGGGGATCCAACTAATGAAAAACTGTTTTTT.

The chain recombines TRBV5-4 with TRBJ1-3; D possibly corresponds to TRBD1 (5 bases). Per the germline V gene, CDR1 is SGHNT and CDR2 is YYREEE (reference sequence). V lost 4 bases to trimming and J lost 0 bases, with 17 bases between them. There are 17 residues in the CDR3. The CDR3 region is CASSGGRTASSGNTIYF. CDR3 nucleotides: TGTGCCAGCAGCGGGGGACGGACGGCGAGCTCTGGAAACACCATATATTTT.

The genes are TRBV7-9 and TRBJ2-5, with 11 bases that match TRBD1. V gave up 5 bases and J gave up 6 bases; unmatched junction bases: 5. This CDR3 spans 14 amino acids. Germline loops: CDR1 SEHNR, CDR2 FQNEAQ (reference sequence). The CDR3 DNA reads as TGTGCCAGCAGCGAGGGACAGGGGGGACAGACCCAGTACTTC. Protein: CASSEGQGGQTQYF.

CDR3 in amino acids: CASSPLQTGELFF. The CDR3 region has the DNA TGTGCCAGCTCACCACTACAGACCGGGGAGCTGTTTTTT. The chain couples TRBV18 to TRBJ2-2, with D unclear. This CDR3 has 13 amino acids. The V and J ends lost 1 base and 5 bases respectively, with 5 bases between them. The germline V gene encodes CDR1 KGHSH and CDR2 LQKENI. Variable domain in full (rest from reference TRBV18 and TRBJ2-2): NAGVMQNPRHLVRRRGQEARLRCSPMKGHSHVYWYRQLPEEGLKFMVYLQKENIIDESGMPKERFSAEFPKEGPSILRIQQVVRGDSAAYFCASSPLQTGELFFGEGSRLTVL.

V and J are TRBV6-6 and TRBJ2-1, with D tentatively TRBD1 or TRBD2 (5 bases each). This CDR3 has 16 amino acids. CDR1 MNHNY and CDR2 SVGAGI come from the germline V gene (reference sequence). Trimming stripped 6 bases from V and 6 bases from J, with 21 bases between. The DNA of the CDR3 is TGTGCCAGCAGCTATTCCGGGACGACGGTGGGCAATGAGCAGTTCTTC. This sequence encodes CASSYSGTTVGNEQFF.

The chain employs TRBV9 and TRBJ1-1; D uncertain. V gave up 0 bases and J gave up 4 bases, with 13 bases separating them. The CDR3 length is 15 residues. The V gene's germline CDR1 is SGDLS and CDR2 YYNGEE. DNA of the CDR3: TGTGCCAGCAGCGTAGACCCCTTTAAGGGCACTGAAGCTTTCTTT. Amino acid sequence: CASSVDPFKGTEAFF.

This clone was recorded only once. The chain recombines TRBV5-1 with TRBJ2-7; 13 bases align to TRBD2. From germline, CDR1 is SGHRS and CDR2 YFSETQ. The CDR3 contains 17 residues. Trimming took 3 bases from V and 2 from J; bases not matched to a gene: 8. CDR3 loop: CASSSGLAGALTYEQYF. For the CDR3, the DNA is TGCGCCAGCAGCTCTGGACTAGCGGGGGCTTTAACCTACGAGCAGTACTTC.